This is a list of T cell receptor beta chains from one sample in a study of Ad26.COV2.S vaccination and SARS-CoV-2 variants. Only in-frame clones appear in the TCRdb table, and some are missing; sequencing was by immunoSEQ multiplex PCR. The sample includes about 350,000 clones, about 88% of them seen just once. The starting material was peripheral blood, obtained in a trial of Ad26.COV2.S vaccine versus placebo. The receptor set was obtained from a person between 18 and 65 years old who received the Ad26.COV2.S COVID-19 vaccine or a placebo. Each CDR3 is given with its conserved first and last residue. D genes are given only for firm matches. The size field is filled for only some rows; it gives once, few, many or a size class.

CDR3: CASSLQKGNSPLHF
DNA: TGTGCCAGCAGCCTACAAAAGGGGAACTCACCCCTCCACTTT
J: TRBJ1-6
V: TRBV7-2
D: .
size: .

CDR3: CAWSVGPYGELFF
DNA: TGTGCCTGGAGTGTCGGGCCTTACGGGGAGCTGTTTTTT
J: TRBJ2-2
V: TRBV30
D: .
size: .

CDR3: CSVEVGGGTPYGYTF
DNA: TGCAGCGTTGAAGTCGGGGGCGGGACGCCCTATGGCTACACCTTC
J: TRBJ1-2
V: TRBV29-1
D: .
size: .

CDR3: CASSQDIQANEKLFF
DNA: TGTGCCAGCAGCCAAGATATACAGGCTAATGAAAAACTGTTTTTT
J: TRBJ1-4
V: TRBV4-2
D: .
size: .

CDR3: CSASTLGNTGELFF
DNA: TGCAGTGCTAGTACCCTTGGGAACACCGGGGAGCTGTTTTTT
J: TRBJ2-2
V: TRBV20-1
D: .
size: .

CDR3: CASRPGGQETQYF
DNA: TGTGCCAGCAGACCAGGGGGCCAAGAGACCCAGTACTTC
J: TRBJ2-5
V: TRBV7-9
D: TRBD1
size: .

CDR3: CASSEFGRETQYF
DNA: TGTGCCAGCAGTGAATTTGGTAGAGAGACCCAGTACTTC
J: TRBJ2-5
V: TRBV2
D: .
size: .

CDR3: CASSLGYGYTF
DNA: TGTGCCAGCAGTTTAGGGTATGGCTACACCTTC
J: TRBJ1-2
V: TRBV12-3/TRBV12-4
D: .
size: .

CDR3: CASSQIGTSGSYEQYF
DNA: TGTGCCAGCAGTCAAATCGGGACTAGCGGGAGTTACGAGCAGTACTTC
J: TRBJ2-7
V: TRBV3-1/TRBV3-2
D: TRBD2
size: .

CDR3: CASSQDLAGGTDTQYF
DNA: TGTGCCAGCAGCCAAGACTTAGCGGGGGGAACAGATACGCAGTATTTT
J: TRBJ2-3
V: TRBV3-1/TRBV3-2
D: TRBD2
size: once

CDR3: CASSYKAGGYTEAFF
DNA: TGTGCCAGCAGTTATAAGGCAGGGGGCTATACTGAAGCTTTCTTT
J: TRBJ1-1
V: TRBV6-5
D: TRBD1
size: .

CDR3: CASSYGISYEQFF
DNA: TGTGCCAGCAGTTACGGAATAAGCTATGAGCAGTTCTTC
J: TRBJ2-1
V: TRBV6-6
D: .
size: few

CDR3: CASSSLVRGGDTGELFF
DNA: TGCGCCAGCAGCTCGTTGGTTAGGGGAGGAGACACCGGGGAGCTGTTTTTT
J: TRBJ2-2
V: TRBV5-1
D: .
size: .

CDR3: CASSHLRSSSGDNEQFF
DNA: TGTGCCAGCAGCCACCTACGATCTAGCAGCGGCGACAATGAGCAGTTCTTC
J: TRBJ2-1
V: TRBV14
D: .
size: .

CDR3: CALKGGLSYEQYF
DNA: TGTGCCTTAAAGGGCGGACTCTCCTACGAGCAGTACTTC
J: TRBJ2-7
V: TRBV6-5
D: .
size: .

CDR3: CASSLLASYEQYF
DNA: TGTGCCAGCAGCTTACTAGCTTCCTACGAGCAGTACTTC
J: TRBJ2-7
V: TRBV7-2
D: .
size: few

CDR3: CASSSWTGGTEAFF
DNA: TGTGCCAGCAGCTCCTGGACAGGGGGCACTGAAGCTTTCTTT
J: TRBJ1-1
V: TRBV5-6
D: TRBD1
size: .

CDR3: CASSQGLANTDTQYF
DNA: TGCGCCAGCAGCCAAGGACTAGCGAACACAGATACGCAGTATTTT
J: TRBJ2-3
V: TRBV4-1
D: TRBD2
size: .

CDR3: CASSLIRGETQYF
DNA: TGTGCCAGCAGTTTAATCAGGGGAGAGACCCAGTACTTC
J: TRBJ2-5
V: TRBV28
D: .
size: .

CDR3: CASSPGQGQSAFF
DNA: TGTGCCAGCAGCCCCGGACAGGGTCAATCGGCTTTCTTT
J: TRBJ1-1
V: TRBV12-3/TRBV12-4
D: TRBD1
size: .